This entry is about one T cell receptor (beta chain). V lost 0 bases to trimming and J lost 10 bases; unmatched junction nucleotides: 9. CDR3 length: 16 amino acids. Per the germline V gene, CDR1 is LGHNA and CDR2 is YNFKEQ. This specimen comes from a study of blood T cell repertoires in COVID-19. Study details: Italy, Spain and the United States were the sources of the convalescent and acute COVID-19 samples.

Original analysis: Quantification of nucleated cells was approximated via reference gene primer amplification. Data came from immunoSEQ multiplex PCR; TCRdb stores just in-frame clones and leaves some out. That table supplies the V and J calls and clone size; D and trimming were determined from the DNA. The profile shows fewer than 400,000 clones, 80% to 90% of them singletons. The V and J genes are TRBV4-2 and TRBJ2-1, with TRBD2 identical over 10 bases. The clonotype comes from a man in his thirties or forties who had recovered from COVID-19. The sequenced sample consisted of PBMCs or T cells enriched from blood (not recorded which). The CDR3 loop reads CASSQDVSSGGSEQFF. The CDR3 bases are TGTGCCAGCAGCCAAGATGTTTCTAGCGGGGGATCAGAGCAGTTCTTC.